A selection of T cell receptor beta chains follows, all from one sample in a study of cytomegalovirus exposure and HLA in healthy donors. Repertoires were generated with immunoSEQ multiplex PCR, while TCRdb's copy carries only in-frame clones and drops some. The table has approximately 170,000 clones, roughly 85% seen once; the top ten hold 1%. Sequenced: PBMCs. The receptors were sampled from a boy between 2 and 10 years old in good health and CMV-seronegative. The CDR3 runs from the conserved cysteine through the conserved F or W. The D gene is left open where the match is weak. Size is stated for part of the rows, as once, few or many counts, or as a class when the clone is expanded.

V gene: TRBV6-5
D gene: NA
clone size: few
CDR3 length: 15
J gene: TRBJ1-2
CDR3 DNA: TGTGCCAGCAGTTACTCGGGAGGGGCAAACTATGGCTACACCTTC
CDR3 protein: CASSYSGGANYGYTF

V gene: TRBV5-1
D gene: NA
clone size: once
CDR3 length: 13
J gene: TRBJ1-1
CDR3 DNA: TGCGCCAGCAGCTTTACAGGGAACACTGAAGCTTTCTTT
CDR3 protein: CASSFTGNTEAFF

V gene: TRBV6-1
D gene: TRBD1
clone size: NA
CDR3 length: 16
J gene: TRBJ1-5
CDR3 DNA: TGTGCCAGCAGTGAAGGGGGACAGGCGATCAATCAGCCCCAGCATTTT
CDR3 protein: CASSEGGQAINQPQHF

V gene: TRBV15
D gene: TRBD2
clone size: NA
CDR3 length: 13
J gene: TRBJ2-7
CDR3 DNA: TGTGCCACCAGCATATTGGGGGGGTACGAGCAGTACTTC
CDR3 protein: CATSILGGYEQYF

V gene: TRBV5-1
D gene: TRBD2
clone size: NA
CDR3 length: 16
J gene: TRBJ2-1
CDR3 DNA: TGCGCCAGCAGCGCTGGACTAGCGGGGTCCTACAATGAGCAGTTCTTC
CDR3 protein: CASSAGLAGSYNEQFF

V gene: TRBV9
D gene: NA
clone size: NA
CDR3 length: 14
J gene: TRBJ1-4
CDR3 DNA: TGTGCCAGCAGCGTGACAGTTCGAGATGAAAAACTGTTTTTT
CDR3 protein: CASSVTVRDEKLFF

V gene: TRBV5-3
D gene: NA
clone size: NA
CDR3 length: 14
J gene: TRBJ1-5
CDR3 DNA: TGTGCCAGAAGCTCCAAAAAACTTAATCAGCCCCAGCATTTT
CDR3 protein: CARSSKKLNQPQHF

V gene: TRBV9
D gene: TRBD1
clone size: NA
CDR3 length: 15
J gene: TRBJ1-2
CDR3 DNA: TGTGCCAGCAGCTTCTCAGGGGGTCCTAACTATGGCTACACCTTC
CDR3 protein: CASSFSGGPNYGYTF

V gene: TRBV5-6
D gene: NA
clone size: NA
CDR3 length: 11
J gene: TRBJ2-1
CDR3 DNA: TGTGCCAGCAGCTCCGACAATGAGCAGTTCTTC
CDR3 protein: CASSSDNEQFF

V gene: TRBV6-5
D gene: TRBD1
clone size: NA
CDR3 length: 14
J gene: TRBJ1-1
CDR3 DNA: TGTGCCAGCAGTTACGGACAGGGAAGGGCTGAAGCTTTCTTT
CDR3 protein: CASSYGQGRAEAFF

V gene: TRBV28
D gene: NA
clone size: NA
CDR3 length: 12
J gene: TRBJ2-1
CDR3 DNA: TGTGCCAGCAGTTTAGCGGGCAATGAGCAGTTCTTC
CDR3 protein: CASSLAGNEQFF

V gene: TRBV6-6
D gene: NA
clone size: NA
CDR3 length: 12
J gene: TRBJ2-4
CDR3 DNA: TGTGCCAGCCGGGAAGGGTGGGACATTCAGTACTTC
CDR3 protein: CASREGWDIQYF

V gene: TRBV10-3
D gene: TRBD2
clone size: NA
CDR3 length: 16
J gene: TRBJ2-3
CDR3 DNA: TGTGCCATCAGTGAGTCAGGCGGGAGTAGGGCAGATACGCAGTATTTT
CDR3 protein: CAISESGGSRADTQYF

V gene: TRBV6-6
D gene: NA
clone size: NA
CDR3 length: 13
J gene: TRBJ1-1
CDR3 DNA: TGTGCCAGCAGTTACTTGGGGCACGACGAAGCTTTCTTT
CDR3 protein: CASSYLGHDEAFF

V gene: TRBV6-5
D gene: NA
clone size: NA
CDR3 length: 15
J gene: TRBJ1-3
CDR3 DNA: TGTGCCAGCAGTCACCCGACAGCTTCTGGAAACACCATATATTTT
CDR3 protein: CASSHPTASGNTIYF

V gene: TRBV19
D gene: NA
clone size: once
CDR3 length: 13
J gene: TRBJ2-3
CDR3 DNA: TGTGCCAGTAGGCGGGACTCCGAGACCACGCAGTATTTT
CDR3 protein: CASRRDSETTQYF

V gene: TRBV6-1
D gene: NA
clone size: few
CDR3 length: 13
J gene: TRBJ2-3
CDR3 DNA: TGTGCCAGCAGTGAAGCGAGGGTAGATACGCAGTATTTT
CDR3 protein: CASSEARVDTQYF

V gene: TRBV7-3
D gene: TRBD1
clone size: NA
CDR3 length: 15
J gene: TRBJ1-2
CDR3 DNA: TGTGCCAGCAGTTCGTCCGGGACAGGTCCGGGAAGCTACACCTTC
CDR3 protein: CASSSSGTGPGSYTF

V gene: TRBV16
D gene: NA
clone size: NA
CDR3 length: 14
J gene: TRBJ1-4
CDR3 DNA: TGTGCCAGCAGTCGGACAGACATTAATGAAAAACTGTTTTTT
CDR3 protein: CASSRTDINEKLFF

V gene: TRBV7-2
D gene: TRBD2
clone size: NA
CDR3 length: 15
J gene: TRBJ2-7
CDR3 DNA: TGTGCCAGCAGCTTAGCGCTAGCGGAGACCTACGAGCAGTACTTC
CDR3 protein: CASSLALAETYEQYF

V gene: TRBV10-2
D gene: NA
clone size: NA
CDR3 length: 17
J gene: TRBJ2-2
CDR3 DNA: TGCGCCAGCAGTGAGAGCCGTGGTAGCGCGAACACCGGGGAGCTGTTTTTT
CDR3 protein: CASSESRGSANTGELFF

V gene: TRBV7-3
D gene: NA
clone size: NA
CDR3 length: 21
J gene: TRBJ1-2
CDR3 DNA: TGTGCCAGCAGCTTAGTCCCAATTATAGGTCAAACACAGCGAACTTCGGGGGGCTACACCTTC
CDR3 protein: CASSLVPIIGQTQRTSGGYTF

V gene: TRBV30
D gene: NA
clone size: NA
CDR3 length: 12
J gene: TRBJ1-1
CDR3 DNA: TGTGCCTGGAGTCCCGGACAGAGTGGAGCTTTCTTT
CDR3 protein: CAWSPGQSGAFF

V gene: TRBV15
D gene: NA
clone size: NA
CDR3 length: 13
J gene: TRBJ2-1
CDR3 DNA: TGTGCCACCAGCAGAGATCCCGGGAATGAGCAGTTCTTC
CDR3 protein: CATSRDPGNEQFF

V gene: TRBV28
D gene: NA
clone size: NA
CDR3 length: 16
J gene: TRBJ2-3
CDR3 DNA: TGTGCCAGCAGCCTCGGGGTCCAGGGGAGGGCAGATACGCAGTATTTT
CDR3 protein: CASSLGVQGRADTQYF

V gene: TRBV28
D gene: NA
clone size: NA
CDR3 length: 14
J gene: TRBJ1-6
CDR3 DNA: TGTGCCAGCAGCTCACAGGAGGGGAGATCACCCCTCCACTTT
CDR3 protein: CASSSQEGRSPLHF

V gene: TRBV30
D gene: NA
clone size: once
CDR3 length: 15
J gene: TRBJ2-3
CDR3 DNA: TGTGCCTGGTTCAGGGGACCGACTAGCACAGATACGCAGTATTTT
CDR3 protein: CAWFRGPTSTDTQYF

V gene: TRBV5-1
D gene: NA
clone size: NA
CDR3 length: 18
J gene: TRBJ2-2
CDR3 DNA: TGCGCCAGCAGCCGGGTCCCATCCGGGAGTGGGAACACCGGGGAGCTGTTTTTT
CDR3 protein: CASSRVPSGSGNTGELFF

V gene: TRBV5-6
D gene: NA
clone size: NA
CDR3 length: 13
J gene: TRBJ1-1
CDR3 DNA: TGTGCCAGCAGCCTCTTGGGGGCCACTGAAGCTTTCTTT
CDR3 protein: CASSLLGATEAFF

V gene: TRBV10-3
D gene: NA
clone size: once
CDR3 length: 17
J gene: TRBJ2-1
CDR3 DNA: TGTGCCATCAGTGAAGGGGGGGCAGGGGAATACTACAATGAGCAGTTCTTC
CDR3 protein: CAISEGGAGEYYNEQFF

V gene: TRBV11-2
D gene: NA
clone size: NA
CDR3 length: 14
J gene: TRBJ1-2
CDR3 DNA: TGTGCCAGCAGCTCCCGTACGGGGGACTATGGCTACACCTTC
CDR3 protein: CASSSRTGDYGYTF

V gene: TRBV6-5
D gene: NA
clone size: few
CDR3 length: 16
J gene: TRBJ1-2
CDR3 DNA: TGTGCCAGCAGTTACTCTTGGCAGGGAAGTGAAGGCGGCTACACCTTC
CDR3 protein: CASSYSWQGSEGGYTF

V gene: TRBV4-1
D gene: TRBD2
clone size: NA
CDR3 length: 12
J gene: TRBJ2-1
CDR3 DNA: TGCGCCAGCAGCCCTCAAAGCGGGATTCGGTTCTTC
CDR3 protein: CASSPQSGIRFF

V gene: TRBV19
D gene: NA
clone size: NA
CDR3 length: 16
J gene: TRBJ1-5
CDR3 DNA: TGTGCCAGTACGGGCAGGGGCCAATGGAGCAATCAGCCCCAGCATTTT
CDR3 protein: CASTGRGQWSNQPQHF

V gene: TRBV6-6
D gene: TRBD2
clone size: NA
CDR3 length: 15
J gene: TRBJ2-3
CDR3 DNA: TGTGCCAGCAGTTACGTTGCGGGAGGGGGCGATACGCAGTATTTT
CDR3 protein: CASSYVAGGGDTQYF

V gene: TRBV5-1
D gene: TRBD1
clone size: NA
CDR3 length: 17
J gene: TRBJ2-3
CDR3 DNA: TGCGCCAGCAGCTTGGGCGCACAGGGGGCACCCACAGATACGCAGTATTTT
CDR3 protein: CASSLGAQGAPTDTQYF

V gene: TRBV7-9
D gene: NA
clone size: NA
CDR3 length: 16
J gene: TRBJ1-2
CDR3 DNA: TGTGCCAGCAGCCCCCTTGCGGCCGGATTGATCTATGGCTACACCTTC
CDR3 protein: CASSPLAAGLIYGYTF

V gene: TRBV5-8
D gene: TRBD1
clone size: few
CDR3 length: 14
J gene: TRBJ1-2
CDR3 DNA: TGTGCCGTCCCCCTCAGGGGGCTTAACTATGGCTACACCTTC
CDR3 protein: CAVPLRGLNYGYTF

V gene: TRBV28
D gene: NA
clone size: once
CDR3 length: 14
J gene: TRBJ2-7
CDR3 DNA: TGTGCCAGCCGACGACGACAGGTCTCCTACGAGCAGTACTTC
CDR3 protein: CASRRRQVSYEQYF

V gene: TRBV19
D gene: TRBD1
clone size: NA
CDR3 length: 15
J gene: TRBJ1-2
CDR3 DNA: TGTGCCAGTAGTATCCGACAGGGGGCTAAGTATGGCTACACCTTC
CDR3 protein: CASSIRQGAKYGYTF